The next 21 T cell receptor beta chains were all read from a single sample in a study of neurological immune-mediated disorders. TCRdb reprocessed the 5' RACE reads via MiXCR and lists one record per CDR3 protein. This sample has around 30,000 distinct CDR3 sequences, with approximately 4.5% found just once. Material: PBMCs. The origin of the receptors is a man aged 18 to 29 in good health.

This clonotype was picked up many times. A much larger clonotype is one base distant, so this may be a read error. The J gene is TRBJ1-1, the V gene TRBV20-1; no firm D call. Germline CDR1 DFQATT, CDR2 SNEGSKA (reference sequence). V was clipped by 5 bases and J by 2 bases, with 15 bases between them. The CDR3 totals 14 residues. The CDR3 spells CSAGKGSGNTEAFF. The CDR3 DNA is TGCAGTGCTGGGAAGGGCTCCGGAAACACTGAAGCTTTCTTT.

The chain recombines TRBV30 with TRBJ1-6; D unresolved. CDR3 length equals 17 residues. Deletions cut 0 bases from V and 9 bases from J, with 21 bases between. Germline CDR1 reads GTSNPN; CDR2 reads SVGIG (reference sequence). Written as DNA, the CDR3 is TGTGCCTGGAGTGTACGGGTTCGCAGGAGCTTAACTTCACCCCTCCACTTT. Translation gives CAWSVRVRRSLTSPLHF.

By sample share, this clonotype is medium-sized. The chain's CDR3 is CASSYSTGGGNTEAFF. The CDR3, as DNA: TGTGCCAGCAGTTACTCGACGGGAGGCGGGAACACTGAAGCTTTCTTT. This chain connects TRBV6-5 to TRBJ1-1; D is unresolved. Trimming removed 0 bases at V and 1 base at J, with 12 bases between. Germline V gene sequence: CDR1 MNHEY, CDR2 SVGAGI. There are 16 residues in the CDR3.

This clonotype appeared many times. The CDR3 sequence is CASSSNYNEQFF. CDR3 sequence (DNA): TGTGCCAGCAGCTCAAATTACAATGAGCAGTTCTTC. This sequence joins TRBV7-6 and TRBJ2-1, with D unresolved. Trimming shortened V by 4 bases and J by 4 bases, and 5 bases separated the two germline ends. The germline gives CDR1 SGHVS, CDR2 FNYEAQ. CDR3 size: 12 residues.

This clonotype has at least ten counts. The chain couples TRBV20-1 to TRBJ1-1; D remains unclear. CDR1 DFQATT and CDR2 SNEGSKA come from the germline V gene (reference sequence). V was trimmed by 6 bases and J by 2 bases, leaving 16 bases between them. This CDR3 spans 14 amino acids. CDR3: CSAKRNEGNTEAFF. CDR3 coding DNA: TGCAGTGCCAAAAGAAATGAGGGAAACACTGAAGCTTTCTTT.

This clonotype was found many times. The rearrangement links TRBV20-1 to TRBJ1-2; no reliable D call. The germline V gene encodes CDR1 DFQATT and CDR2 SNEGSKA (reference sequence). CDR3 size: 13 residues. V lost 5 bases and J 5 bases, leaving 15 bases between the germline ends. The CDR3: CSARPPSWYGYTF. In nucleotides, the CDR3 is TGCAGTGCTCGACCCCCCAGTTGGTATGGCTACACCTTC.

The sample holds many counts of this clonotype. The V and J genes are TRBV4-1 and TRBJ1-2; D not resolved. V lost 0 bases and J lost 0, with 14 bases in between. The CDR3 contains 17 residues. The germline V gene has CDR1 MGHRA and CDR2 YSYEKL. The CDR3 sequence: CASSQERRVSANYGYTF. The CDR3 coding sequence is TGCGCCAGCAGCCAAGAGAGGAGGGTCTCCGCTAACTATGGCTACACCTTC.

This clonotype occurred many times. The chain employs TRBV19 and TRBJ1-1; the D is unclear. V gave up 0 bases and J gave up 1 base, with 6 bases separating them. The CDR3 is 14 residues long. From germline, CDR1 is LNHDA and CDR2 SQIVND (reference sequence). The CDR3 coding sequence is TGTGCCAGTAGTATAGATGCGGGGAACACTGAAGCTTTCTTT. The encoded protein is CASSIDAGNTEAFF. The full variable domain, with the rest looked up from reference TRBV19 and TRBJ1-1, is DGGITQSPKYLFRKEGQNVTLSCEQNLNHDAMYWYRQDPGQGLRLIYYSQIVNDFQKGDIAEGYSVSREKKESFPLTVTSAQKNPTAFYLCASSIDAGNTEAFFGQGTRLTVV.

This clonotype was counted many times. The chain employs TRBV25-1 and TRBJ1-2; 9 bases line up with TRBD1. The V gene end was trimmed by 10 bases and the J gene end by 1 base; junction bases not matched to a gene: 10. In germline, CDR1 is MGHDK, CDR2 SYGVNS. The CDR3 runs to 15 residues. In nucleotides, the CDR3 is TGTGCCACTATGACCGGGACAGGGTATAACTATGGCTACACCTTC. Residues: CATMTGTGYNYGYTF.

This clonotype came up many times. Compared with germline, one end of the junction differs, possibly owing to a read error. The V gene is TRBV20-1, the J gene TRBJ1-5; 8 bases are a match to TRBD1. The CDR3 sequence is 16 residues long. Germline V gives CDR1 DFQATT, CDR2 SNEGSKA (reference sequence). CDR3 nucleotide sequence: TGCAGTGCCAGAGAGAGGCGACAGGGGCTCAATCAGCCCCAGCATTTT. This sequence encodes CSARERRQGLNQPQHF.

The sample holds many counts of this clonotype. The chain joins TRBV9 to TRBJ2-3, with 8 bases matching TRBD2. The germline V gene encodes CDR1 SGDLS and CDR2 YYNGEE. The CDR3 extends over 15 amino acids. V lost 0 bases to trimming and J lost 2 bases; unmatched junction nucleotides: 2. As DNA, the CDR3 is TGTGCCAGCAGCGTAGGAGCGGGGGTCACAGATACGCAGTATTTT. It codes for CASSVGAGVTDTQYF.

This clonotype has a count of ten or more. The chain links TRBV20-1 to TRBJ1-4; no clear D. Trimming took 2 bases from V and 0 from J, leaving 10 bases between them. This CDR3 spans 15 amino acids. Germline CDR1 is DFQATT and CDR2 is SNEGSKA (reference sequence). CDR3 residues: CSARKQPATNEKLFF. The CDR3 region has the DNA TGCAGTGCTAGAAAGCAGCCTGCAACTAATGAAAAACTGTTTTTT.

This clonotype has just one count. This rearrangement joins TRBV5-1 to TRBJ1-4; D might be TRBD1 (5 bases). This CDR3 spans 14 amino acids. The V gene lost 1 base and the J gene lost 7 bases, with 11 bases spanning the gap. From germline, CDR1 is SGHRS and CDR2 YFSETQ. The CDR3 reads CASSLFQGREKLFF. The CDR3 nucleotides read TGCGCCAGCAGCTTGTTCCAGGGTCGTGAAAAACTGTTTTTT.

This clonotype was counted ten times or more. The chain has TRBV20-1 and TRBJ2-5; TRBD2 agrees at 9 bases. Losses at the gene ends were 5 bases for V and 2 bases for J; bases not matched to a gene: 12. The CDR3 extends over 16 amino acids. Germline V gene lookup returns CDR1 DFQATT and CDR2 SNEGSKA (reference sequence). The CDR3 DNA reads TGCAGTGCTCTTCCGGTAGTAGCGGGGGTACAAGAGACCCAGTACTTC. Translated: CSALPVVAGVQETQYF.

This clonotype came up many times. The chain combines TRBV20-1 with TRBJ1-5; D not resolved. Germline values: CDR1 DFQATT, CDR2 SNEGSKA (reference sequence). The CDR3 spans 13 residues. V lost 6 bases and J lost 2, with 11 bases in between. CDR3 sequence reads: CSALVNGNQPQHF. As DNA, the CDR3 is TGCAGTGCCCTTGTGAACGGCAATCAGCCCCAGCATTTT.

This clonotype has a handful of counts. The chain joins TRBV29-1 to TRBJ2-7, with D unclear. The V gene lost 4 bases and the J gene lost 3 bases, with 13 bases spanning the gap. Germline CDR1 SQVTM, CDR2 ANQGSEA. The CDR3 spans 13 residues. As DNA, the CDR3 is TGCAGCGTTGGGCAAATGGTTAACTACGAGCAGTACTTC. This gives the protein CSVGQMVNYEQYF.

There are many counts of this clonotype. V usage is TRBV20-1 and J usage is TRBJ2-1; TRBD2 aligns across 10 bases. CDR1 DFQATT and CDR2 SNEGSKA come from the germline V gene (reference sequence). The trim removed 2 bases at V and 5 bases at J, leaving 12 bases unmatched. The CDR3 has 17 amino acids. The CDR3 coding sequence is TGCAGTGCTAGACATGGGTCGTTAGCGGGGGGACACAATGAGCAGTTCTTC. It encodes CSARHGSLAGGHNEQFF.

This clonotype has ten or more counts. V gene TRBV2 combines with J gene TRBJ2-7; TRBD2 might be the D (6 bases). Germline values: CDR1 SNHLY, CDR2 FYNNEI. CDR3 length equals 13 residues. Trimming took off 2 bases at V and 6 bases at J, with 11 bases between the two ends. For the CDR3, the DNA is TGTGCCAGCAGTGAAAACTGGAGGGGCGAGCAGTACTTC. Its protein product is CASSENWRGEQYF.

This clonotype was recorded at least ten times. V usage is TRBV4-1 and J usage is TRBJ1-5; D gene ambiguous. V lost 3 bases, J lost 0 bases, and 9 bases lay in between. The CDR3 has 15 amino acids. Germline lookup yields CDR1 MGHRA and CDR2 YSYEKL. CDR3 loop: CASSQNMGSNQPQHF. CDR3 coding DNA: TGCGCCAGCAGCCAGAACATGGGTAGCAATCAGCCCCAGCATTTT.

In this sample, this clonotype turned up many times. V usage is TRBV6-2 or TRBV6-3 and J usage is TRBJ2-5; D is unresolved. The CDR3 totals 11 residues. Per the germline V gene, CDR1 is MNHEY and CDR2 is SVGEGT. Deletions cut 6 bases from V and 3 bases from J, with 5 bases between. The chain's CDR3 is CASREEETQYF. The CDR3 nucleotides are TGTGCCAGCAGGGAAGAAGAGACCCAGTACTTC.

There are many counts of this clonotype. The rearrangement links TRBV29-1 to TRBJ2-7; D remains unclear. The CDR3 contains 10 residues. Germline V gene data show CDR1 as SQVTM and CDR2 as ANQGSEA. V lost 7 bases and J lost 0, with 4 bases in between. The CDR3 sequence: CSDDSYEQYF. The DNA for the CDR3 is TGCAGCGATGACTCCTACGAGCAGTACTTC.